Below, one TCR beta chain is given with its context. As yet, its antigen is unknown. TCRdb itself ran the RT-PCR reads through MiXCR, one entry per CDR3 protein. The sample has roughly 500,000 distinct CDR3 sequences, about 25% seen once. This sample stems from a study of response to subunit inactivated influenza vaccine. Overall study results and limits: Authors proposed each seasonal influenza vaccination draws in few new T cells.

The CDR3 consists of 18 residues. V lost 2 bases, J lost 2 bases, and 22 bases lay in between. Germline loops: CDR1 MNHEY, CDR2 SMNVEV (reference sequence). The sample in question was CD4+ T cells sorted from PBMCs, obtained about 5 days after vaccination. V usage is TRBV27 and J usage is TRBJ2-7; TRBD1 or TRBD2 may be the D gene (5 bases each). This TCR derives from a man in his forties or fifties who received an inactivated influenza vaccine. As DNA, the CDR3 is TGTGCCAGCAGTTTAACCGCCCTAAGTGGGGGAATTCCCTACGAGCAGTACTTC. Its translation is CASSLTALSGGIPYEQYF.